The 31 T cell receptor beta chains reported below all come from one sample, sequenced in a study of T-cell memory formation after mild COVID-19. TCRdb called the 5' RACE reads again in MiXCR, with one record for every CDR3 protein. The table records hundreds of thousands of distinct CDR3 sequences, roughly 13% of them present only once. The sample taken for sequencing was PBMCs or a T cell subset sorted from them (not recorded which). All receptors derive from a man between 18 and 29 years old who had mild COVID-19 (a few samples of this study predate the infection). Cell type and time point are not known.

Only a few counts were recorded for this clonotype. The chain has TRBV6-2 or TRBV6-3 and TRBJ1-2, with 8 bases lining up with TRBD1. The CDR3 extends over 17 amino acids. Germline V gene data show CDR1 as MNHEY and CDR2 as SVGEGT. Trimming cost V 5 bases and J 4 bases; bases outside gene matches: 15. CDR3 region: CASSQSSTGDSSYGYTF. The CDR3 DNA reads TGTGCCAGCAGTCAATCATCGACAGGGGATTCCAGCTATGGCTACACCTTC.

In this sample, this clonotype turned up a few times. V is TRBV27 and J is TRBJ2-4, with D possibly being TRBD2 (5 bases). Trimming left V 4 bases short and J 7 bases short, with 14 bases between. The CDR3 length is 14 residues. Germline V gene lookup returns CDR1 MNHEY and CDR2 SMNVEV (reference sequence). CDR3 coding DNA: TGTGCCAGCAGTTCGAGGACTTCGGGGAACATTCAGTACTTC. As protein: CASSSRTSGNIQYF.

The V and J genes are TRBV29-1 and TRBJ2-1; TRBD2 agrees at 9 bases. Trimming at V came to 7 bases and at J to 4 bases, leaving 2 bases not matched to a gene. Germline V gene data show CDR1 as SQVTM and CDR2 as ANQGSEA. The CDR3 extends over 12 amino acids. This CDR3 is CSALAGYNEQFF. In DNA form, the CDR3 reads TGCAGCGCCCTAGCGGGGTACAATGAGCAGTTCTTC.

This clonotype was found a few times. The V and J genes are TRBV7-3 and TRBJ2-1, with D possibly TRBD1 on 6 matching bases. V was pared by 2 bases and J by 6 bases, with 23 bases between. Germline V lookup: CDR1 SGHTA, CDR2 FQGTGA. The CDR3 has 18 residues. For the CDR3, the DNA is TGTGCCAGCAGCTTAGAAGCCAACAGGGCCCTCTCCGGCAATGAGCAGTTCTTC. Protein sequence: CASSLEANRALSGNEQFF.

The genes are TRBV27 and TRBJ2-7, with 7 bases identical to TRBD2. J lost 7 bases, V lost 5 bases, and 14 bases had no gene match. Germline V CDR1 and CDR2: MNHEY, SMNVEV (reference sequence). The CDR3 length is 15 residues. The CDR3 DNA follows: TGTGCCAGCAGTCCCGGGGCTAGCGGCCTCCTGGAGCAGTACTTC. This encodes CASSPGASGLLEQYF.

There are a few counts of this clonotype. The CDR3 DNA sequence: TGTGCCAGCAGTTACAGGACAGGGGGGAATCAGCCCCAGCATTTT. It encodes CASSYRTGGNQPQHF. The chain combines TRBV6-2 or TRBV6-3 with TRBJ1-5, with 10 bases lining up with TRBD1. The germline gives CDR1 MNHEY, CDR2 SVGEGT. CDR3 size: 15 residues. J was trimmed by 4 bases and V by 2 bases; bases with no gene match: 2.

In this sample, this clonotype turned up a few times. V is TRBV2 and J is TRBJ2-7; D unresolved. CDR1 is SNHLY, CDR2 FYNNEI, per germline. This CDR3 is built from 12 residues. V was shortened by 5 bases and J by 7 bases, with 12 bases between the two germline ends. This CDR3 is CASSKLSYEQYF. In DNA, the CDR3 is TGTGCCAGCAGTAAGTTGTCTTATGAGCAGTACTTC. The entire variable domain, with the rest obtained from reference TRBV2 and TRBJ2-7, is as follows: EPEVTQTPSHQVTQMGQEVILRCVPISNHLYFYWYRQILGQKVEFLVSFYNNEISEKSEIFDDQFSVERPDGSNFTLKIRSTKLEDSAMYFCASSKLSYEQYFGPGTRLTVT.

The J gene is TRBJ2-7, the V gene TRBV6-5; D tentatively reads TRBD1 or TRBD2 (5 bases each). Between the trimmed V and J ends, which lost 5 bases and 1 base, there was a span of 12 bases. The germline V gene encodes CDR1 MNHEY and CDR2 SVGAGI. CDR3 length equals 14 residues. CDR3 sequence: CASSIRDGSYEQYF. The CDR3 nucleotides read TGTGCCAGCAGTATCCGGGACGGATCCTACGAGCAGTACTTC.

This clonotype was seen ten or more times. The V gene is TRBV14, the J gene TRBJ2-1; unclear D gene. Per the germline V gene, CDR1 is SGHDN and CDR2 is FVKESK. This CDR3 comprises 14 residues. The V end was cut by 4 bases, the J end by 0 bases, with 7 bases between. The DNA for the CDR3 is TGTGCCAGCAGCCGAAGCTCCTCCTACAATGAGCAGTTCTTC. This codes for CASSRSSSYNEQFF.

This chain uses TRBV24-1 with TRBJ2-2; D is perhaps TRBD1 (6 bases). Germline V gene sequence: CDR1 KGHDR, CDR2 SFDVKD. V gave up 4 bases and J gave up 4 bases, with 15 bases separating them. There are 16 residues in the CDR3. The CDR3 spells CATSDETGSGTGELFF. The CDR3 DNA follows: TGTGCCACCAGTGACGAGACAGGCTCGGGCACCGGGGAGCTGTTTTTT.

This clonotype was picked up a small number of times. The genes are TRBV4-3 and TRBJ2-5, with unresolved D. Germline lookup yields CDR1 LGHNA and CDR2 YSLEER. The CDR3 length is 13 residues. The V end was cut by 1 base, the J end by 5 bases, with 8 bases between. The CDR3 coding sequence is TGCGCCAGCAGCCAAGTTCGCTCGGAGACCCAGTACTTC. Protein product: CASSQVRSETQYF.

In this sample, this clonotype turned up many times. The chain employs TRBV6-5 and TRBJ2-2; D is undetermined. The CDR3 length is 13 residues. CDR1 is MNHEY, CDR2 SVGAGI, per germline. Trimming took 0 bases from V and 6 from J, leaving 5 bases between them. The CDR3 DNA sequence: TGTGCCAGCAGTTACTCAGGGTCCGGGGAGCTGTTTTTT. Translated, it gives CASSYSGSGELFF.

In its sample, this clonotype was seen many times. An end of the junction differs from the germline gene, which may be a read error. The chain recombines TRBV5-1 with TRBJ2-3; the D gene is possibly TRBD1 (6 bases). The germline CDR1 and CDR2 sequences are SGHRS and YFSETQ. The CDR3 sequence is 14 residues long. This CDR3 is CASSLQGGTDTQYF. Here the CDR3 DNA reads TGTGCCAGCAGCTTACAGGGTGGCACAGATACGCAGTATTTT.

V usage is TRBV7-9 and J usage is TRBJ1-1; D unresolved. CDR1 is SEHNR and CDR2 is FQNEAQ in the germline V gene (reference sequence). With 3 bases removed from V and 6 bases from J, the gap between germline ends came to 11 bases. CDR3 length: 13 residues. Here the CDR3 DNA reads TGTGCCAGCAGCTTGTCCTACGGCCCTGAAGCTTTCTTT. Protein: CASSLSYGPEAFF.

This clonotype has just a few counts. The chain combines TRBV7-2 with TRBJ2-1; D is possibly TRBD1 (6 bases). Germline CDR1 reads SGHTA; CDR2 reads FQGNSA. The germline V and J ends were trimmed by 10 bases and 6 bases, with 16 bases remaining between them. The CDR3 has 13 residues. The DNA of the CDR3 is TGTGCCACGGACAGCGTAAATCTCAATGAGCAGTTCTTC. This encodes CATDSVNLNEQFF.

This chain connects TRBV4-2 to TRBJ1-1; no definite D call. The CDR3 is 14 residues long. CDR1 and CDR2 (germline): LGHNA, YNFKEQ. Between the trimmed V and J ends, which lost 0 bases and 5 bases, there was a span of 10 bases. The CDR3, as DNA: TGTGCCAGCAGCCAAGACGGGTCTAAGACTGAAGCTTTCTTT. Encoded protein: CASSQDGSKTEAFF.

In its sample, this clonotype was seen many times. The rearrangement uses TRBV4-1 and TRBJ2-7; TRBD2 agrees at 8 bases. With 2 bases clipped from V and 5 bases from J, the junction kept 5 bases outside the gene matches. Germline CDR1 MGHRA, CDR2 YSYEKL. CDR3 length equals 14 residues. The CDR3 DNA sequence: TGCGCCAGCAGCCAAACCGGGACTAGAGACGAGCAGTACTTC. Protein sequence: CASSQTGTRDEQYF.

The sample holds a few counts of this clonotype. The rearrangement links TRBV7-6 to TRBJ2-1, with D possibly TRBD2 on 5 matching bases. This CDR3 is 13 amino acids long. Germline assignment: CDR1 SGHVS and CDR2 FNYEAQ. V lost 3 bases and J 7 bases, leaving 10 bases between the germline ends. CDR3 region: CASSLRVRNEQFF. For the CDR3, the DNA is TGTGCCAGCAGCTTGCGGGTGCGAAATGAGCAGTTCTTC.

The gene calls are TRBV2 and TRBJ1-5; maybe TRBD1 (6 bases). Between the trimmed V and J ends, which lost 7 bases and 0 bases, there was a span of 13 bases. The CDR3 length is 15 residues. Germline loops: CDR1 SNHLY, CDR2 FYNNEI. Here the CDR3 reads CASTRDRISNQPQHF. CDR3 in DNA: TGTGCCAGCACCCGTGACAGGATTAGCAATCAGCCCCAGCATTTT.

This clonotype was found a few times. This chain connects TRBV7-2 to TRBJ2-3; D may match TRBD1 or TRBD2 (5 bases each). V gave up 4 bases and J gave up 5 bases, with 13 bases separating them. The CDR3 sequence is 14 residues long. CDR1 is SGHTA and CDR2 is FQGNSA in the germline V gene. The DNA of the CDR3 is TGTGCCAGCAGCTGGCCCGGGACCCTAGATACGCAGTATTTT. Amino acid sequence: CASSWPGTLDTQYF.

The chain links TRBV6-1 to TRBJ2-3; D is perhaps TRBD1 or TRBD2 (5 bases each). V was trimmed by 3 bases and J by 4 bases, leaving 11 bases between them. Germline assignment: CDR1 MNHNS and CDR2 SASEGT. The CDR3 runs to 14 residues. CDR3 protein: CASSDPLGADTQYF. The CDR3 DNA follows: TGTGCCAGCAGTGACCCTTTGGGGGCAGATACGCAGTATTTT.

This clonotype appeared a few times. This chain connects TRBV28 to TRBJ2-7; D gene unclear. The germline V gene encodes CDR1 MDHEN and CDR2 SYDVKM. The germline V and J ends were trimmed by 4 bases and 0 bases, with 10 bases remaining between them. This CDR3 is 14 amino acids long. This chain's CDR3 is CASSSLERSYEQYV. Written as DNA, the CDR3 is TGTGCCAGCAGTTCCCTAGAGCGCTCCTACGAGCAGTACGTC.

CDR3 sequence reads: CASKKVEETQYF. The CDR3 nucleotides read TGTGCCAGCAAGAAGGTGGAAGAGACCCAGTACTTC. The chain carries TRBV6-2 or TRBV6-3 and TRBJ2-5; D remains unclear. Germline values: CDR1 MNHEY, CDR2 SVGEGT. This CDR3 has 12 amino acids. Trimming removed 7 bases at V and 3 bases at J, with 9 bases between.

This clonotype was counted only a few times. The rearrangement links TRBV9 to TRBJ2-1; 10 bases align to TRBD1. V lost 2 bases to trimming and J lost 4 bases; unmatched junction nucleotides: 9. Germline V gene sequence: CDR1 SGDLS, CDR2 YYNGEE. There are 17 residues in the CDR3. This CDR3 reads CASSVTGQGNRYNEQFF. CDR3 nucleotide sequence: TGTGCCAGCAGCGTTACGGGACAGGGGAATCGTTACAATGAGCAGTTCTTC.

This clonotype was counted a few times. This chain links TRBV6-5 with TRBJ2-7; the match to TRBD1 covers 10 bases. Germline lookup yields CDR1 MNHEY and CDR2 SVGAGI. CDR3 size: 17 residues. Germline trimming cut 0 bases from V and 2 bases from J; bases unmatched to any gene: 7. The CDR3 DNA sequence: TGTGCCAGCAGTTACTCCTCCCCTGGACAGGGGGCCTACGAGCAGTACTTC. It codes for CASSYSSPGQGAYEQYF.

The V and J genes are TRBV6-6 and TRBJ1-1; no firm D call. CDR3 length: 14 amino acids. The germline CDR1 and CDR2 sequences are MNHNY and SVGAGI (reference sequence). Trimming removed 6 bases at V and 0 bases at J, with 11 bases between. The chain's CDR3 is CASSPPTVNTEAFF. Written as DNA, the CDR3 is TGTGCCAGCAGCCCCCCAACAGTGAACACTGAAGCTTTCTTT.

This clonotype was counted many times. The J gene is TRBJ2-2, the V gene TRBV5-1, with no clear D. The germline V and J ends were trimmed by 5 bases and 7 bases, with 12 bases remaining between them. The CDR3 spans 13 residues. CDR1 and CDR2 from the germline V gene are SGHRS and YFSETQ. DNA for the CDR3: TGCGCCAGCAGACTCCTAGAACTCGGGGAGCTGTTTTTT. Protein product: CASRLLELGELFF.

The J gene is TRBJ2-7, the V gene TRBV6-2 or TRBV6-3; no firm D call. Trimming removed 2 bases from V and 3 bases from J, with 8 bases in between. Germline CDR1 MNHEY, CDR2 SVGEGT. CDR3 size: 13 residues. The CDR3 nucleotides read TGTGCCAGCAGTTACGAACGGTACTACGAGCAGTACTTC. It translates to CASSYERYYEQYF.

This chain joins TRBV7-2 and TRBJ2-7; D remains unclear. The CDR3 loop spans 13 amino acids. Germline CDR1 is SGHTA and CDR2 is FQGNSA. The ends were cut back, 3 bases at V and 1 base at J, with 7 bases in the middle. CDR3 sequence reads: CASSFTPSYEQYV. As DNA, the CDR3 is TGTGCCAGCAGCTTTACTCCGTCCTACGAGCAGTACGTC.

This clonotype was seen more than once but under ten times. The chain links TRBV12-3 or TRBV12-4 to TRBJ2-3; tentative D call: TRBD2 (5 bases). V gave up 0 bases and J gave up 4 bases, with 8 bases separating them. This CDR3 comprises 14 residues. The CDR3 coding sequence is TGTGCCAGCAGTTTAGCGCCGAGGGCAGATACGCAGTATTTT. Translating gives CASSLAPRADTQYF.

This clonotype was seen many times. This sequence joins TRBV20-1 and TRBJ2-3; D unclear. Germline assignment: CDR1 DFQATT and CDR2 SNEGSKA (reference sequence). The CDR3 is 13 amino acids. Deletions cut 2 bases from V and 4 bases from J, with 10 bases between. CDR3 protein: CSARRSGADTQYF. Written as DNA, the CDR3 is TGCAGTGCTAGAAGATCGGGCGCAGATACGCAGTATTTT.